This TCR beta chain was identified in a study of shared clonotypes between healthy human individuals. Sequencing used immunoSEQ multiplex PCR; TCRdb keeps in-frame clones, though not all of them. The sample includes under 2.5 million clones, about 90% seen only once; the top ten take 0.37%. Deletions cut 0 bases from V and 14 bases from J, with 15 bases between. The CDR3 covers 14 residues. Germline values: CDR1 SGDLS, CDR2 YYNGEE. This receptor was identified in a man younger than 30 in good health. Some clones in this sample may be carry-over from other donors' samples. Sequencing was performed on naive CD4+ T cells from PBMCs. Regarding subset: CD45RA+ positively selected. This chain links TRBV9 with TRBJ1-6, with D uncertain. Written as DNA, the CDR3 is TGTGCCAGCAGCGTAGATGGTCGTAGCACGGCCCTCCACTTT. Amino acids: CASSVDGRSTALHF. The whole variable domain, remainder taken from reference TRBV9 and TRBJ1-6, is DSGVTQTPKHLITATGQRVTLRCSPRSGDLSVYWYQQSLDQGLQFLIQYYNGEERAKGNILERFSAQQFPDLHSELNLSSLELGDSALYFCASSVDGRSTALHFGNGTRLTVT.